A selection of T cell receptor beta chains follows, all from one sample in a study of Graves' ophthalmopathy and Graves' hyperthyroidism. TCRdb passed the multiplex PCR reads through MiXCR, listing each CDR3 protein once. The sample contains 200,000 to 250,000 distinct CDR3 sequences, 45% to 55% of which appear only once. Sample: peripheral blood. These receptor sequences come from an adult man with Graves' ophthalmopathy. CDR3s include the opening cysteine and the closing phenylalanine or tryptophan. The D gene is left open where the match is weak. Where a row states a size, it is once, few, many or the class of an expanded clone; other rows omit it.

D gene	V gene	CDR3 length	J gene	clone size	CDR3 DNA	CDR3 protein
NA	TRBV19	13	TRBJ1-2	NA	TGTGCCAGTAGTATTAGACAGAACTATGGCTACACCTTC	CASSIRQNYGYTF
NA	TRBV7-2	15	TRBJ1-3	few	TGTGCCAGCAGCTCTTTATCGACTTTGGCCGCGTCCATATATTTT	CASSSLSTLAASIYF
TRBD2	TRBV20-1	12	TRBJ2-7	once	TGCAGTGCTGAGCGGGACTCCTACGAGCAGTACTTC	CSAERDSYEQYF
TRBD1	TRBV7-3	15	TRBJ2-5	NA	TGTGCCAGCAGCTTGACAGGGGGCAGGAGGGAGACCCAGTACTTC	CASSLTGGRRETQYF
TRBD2	TRBV6-1	18	TRBJ2-2	NA	TGTGCCAGCAGTGAAGCGCTAGCGGGAGTCGCGAACACCGGGGAGCTGTTTTTT	CASSEALAGVANTGELFF
NA	TRBV29-1	16	TRBJ1-1	few	TGCAGCGCGGAGGGGGTTCTTTGGAGAATGAACACTGAAGCTTTCTTT	CSAEGVLWRMNTEAFF
NA	TRBV7-2	13	TRBJ2-3	NA	TGTGCCAGCGGGCGGGGCGGCACAGATACGCAGTATTTT	CASGRGGTDTQYF
TRBD1	TRBV29-1	14	TRBJ1-5	NA	TGCCAGCAGTCCGCGGGACAGGGGAATCAGCCCCAGCATTTT	CQQSAGQGNQPQHF
NA	TRBV6-1	14	TRBJ1-1	once	TGTGCCAGCAGTGAAGACAGGGAAAGCACTGAAGCTTTCTTT	CASSEDRESTEAFF
NA	TRBV12-3/TRBV12-4	12	TRBJ1-1	NA	TGTGCCAGCAGATTTATGAACACTGAAGCTTTCTTT	CASRFMNTEAFF
NA	TRBV6-1	13	TRBJ1-5	few	TGTGCCAGCAGTTTGCGATTCAATCAGCCCCAGCATTTT	CASSLRFNQPQHF
TRBD1	TRBV7-9	15	TRBJ2-5	NA	TGTGCCAGCAGCTTATTACAGGGGGGTCGAGAGACCCAGTACTTC	CASSLLQGGRETQYF
NA	TRBV4-2	15	TRBJ1-1	NA	TGTGCCAGCAGCCAAGACCTGGCGAGGGCTGCTGAAGCTTTCTTT	CASSQDLARAAEAFF
NA	TRBV7-6	14	TRBJ1-1	few	TGTGCCAGCAGCCCCACCCTACAGGGCACTGAAGCTTTCTTT	CASSPTLQGTEAFF
NA	TRBV10-3	14	TRBJ1-1	few	TGTGCCATCAGTGAAGCGTCTGGGGCGTCTGAAGCTTTCTTT	CAISEASGASEAFF
NA	TRBV2	13	TRBJ1-3	few	TGTGCCAGCGGTGGGGGTCCGGGAAACACCATATATTTT	CASGGGPGNTIYF
TRBD2	TRBV24-1	15	TRBJ2-7	NA	TGTGCCACCAGTGACTCCTCTAGCGGGAGTGACGAGCAGTACTTC	CATSDSSSGSDEQYF
NA	TRBV2	12	TRBJ1-1	NA	TGTGCCAGCAGTAGACGGGTATCTGAAGCTTTCTTT	CASSRRVSEAFF
NA	TRBV5-1	14	TRBJ1-1	NA	TGCGCCAGCAGCTTGTATACGGGGAACACTGAAGCTTTCTTT	CASSLYTGNTEAFF
NA	TRBV24-1	15	TRBJ2-5	few	TGTGCCACCAGTGATAACCTAGGGGCCCAAGAGACCCAGTACTTC	CATSDNLGAQETQYF
NA	TRBV5-5	14	TRBJ2-2	NA	TGTGCCAGCAGCCAAGATAAGGGATCCGGGGAGCTGTTTTTT	CASSQDKGSGELFF
TRBD2	TRBV29-1	12	TRBJ2-7	many	TGCAGCGTAGCGGGGCGAGCTTACGAGCAGTACTTC	CSVAGRAYEQYF